This is a list of T cell receptor beta chains from one sample in a study of blood T cell repertoires in COVID-19. Produced via immunoSEQ multiplex PCR; TCRdb's table is partial and in-frame only. The table lists a few hundred thousand clones, roughly 89% of them singletons. The source material was PBMCs or T cells enriched from blood (not recorded which). Every receptor here comes from a woman aged 25 to 39 who had recovered from COVID-19. Both conserved end residues are part of each CDR3. The D gene is left open where the match is weak. Only part of the rows carry a size: once, few, many, or a class if the clone is expanded.

D	V	J	size	CDR3	DNA
TRBD2	TRBV28	TRBJ2-3	-	CASSPPLGGRAKKDTQYF	TGTGCCAGCAGTCCCCCCCTCGGCGGGAGGGCCAAGAAAGATACGCAGTATTTT
TRBD1	TRBV28	TRBJ1-2	-	CASREGANYGYTF	TGTGCCAGCAGGGAGGGGGCGAACTATGGCTACACCTTC
-	TRBV19	TRBJ2-5	-	CASSPRTVQETQYF	TGTGCCAGTAGTCCCCGGACAGTTCAAGAGACCCAGTACTTC
-	TRBV28	TRBJ2-2	-	CASTRGGNTGELFF	TGTGCCAGCACCCGGGGAGGTAACACCGGGGAGCTGTTTTTT
-	TRBV7-9	TRBJ1-4	-	CASSLTGTYEKLFF	TGTGCCAGCAGCTTGACAGGAACCTATGAAAAACTGTTTTTT
-	TRBV20-1	TRBJ1-1	-	CSTPGTPEAFF	TGCAGTACTCCCGGGACACCTGAAGCTTTCTTT
-	TRBV28	TRBJ1-2	-	CASTSSRDTVNGRGGYTF	TGTGCCAGCACCTCCAGCCGGGACACCGTCAACGGGAGGGGTGGCTACACCTTC
TRBD1	TRBV28	TRBJ1-5	-	CASSFRQGGYQPQHF	TGTGCCAGCAGTTTCCGACAGGGGGGGTATCAGCCCCAGCATTTT
TRBD2	TRBV28	TRBJ2-1	few	CASILASGSGNEQFF	TGTGCCAGCATCCTAGCTAGCGGGAGTGGGAATGAGCAGTTCTTC
-	TRBV5-8	TRBJ1-3	-	CASSLGQQSYRNTIYF	TGTGCCAGCAGCCTCGGACAGCAGAGTTACCGAAACACCATATATTTT
-	TRBV20-1	TRBJ1-2	once	CSASRTDKTNYGYTF	TGCAGTGCTAGTCGGACAGACAAAACTAACTATGGCTACACCTTC
-	TRBV28	TRBJ2-5	-	CASSPGQTLQETQYF	TGTGCCAGCAGTCCTGGACAGACCCTACAAGAGACCCAGTACTTC
TRBD2	TRBV19	TRBJ2-1	few	CASQTTPGLAGAGGYNEQFF	TGTGCCAGCCAAACCACACCGGGACTAGCGGGAGCGGGTGGATACAATGAGCAGTTCTTC
-	TRBV4-1	TRBJ1-2	-	CASSQDPQPVTGLGYTF	TGCGCCAGCAGCCAGGATCCCCAACCCGTTACAGGGTTGGGCTACACCTTC
TRBD1	TRBV7-2	TRBJ1-1	-	CASSLRRQGDTEAFF	TGTGCCAGCAGTCTTCGGAGACAGGGGGACACTGAAGCTTTCTTT
-	TRBV6-6	TRBJ2-1	-	CATWGRTNEQFF	TGTGCCACATGGGGGAGGACCAATGAGCAGTTCTTC
TRBD1	TRBV9	TRBJ2-7	-	CASSVGGRGQEQYF	TGTGCCAGCAGCGTAGGCGGTCGGGGACAGGAGCAGTACTTC
TRBD1	TRBV7-2	TRBJ2-2	-	CASSAGTGTNTGELFF	TGTGCCAGCAGCGCCGGGACAGGGACCAACACCGGGGAGCTGTTTTTT
TRBD1	TRBV11-2	TRBJ1-1	-	CASSFPGDSPFF	TGTGCCAGCAGCTTTCCGGGGGACAGCCCTTTCTTT
-	TRBV27	TRBJ1-2	-	CASSFQGSYGYTF	TGTGCCAGCAGTTTCCAGGGTAGCTATGGCTACACCTTC
-	TRBV4-1	TRBJ2-7	-	CASSPGRETYEQYF	TGCGCCAGCAGCCCGGGAAGGGAAACCTACGAGCAGTACTTC
-	TRBV29-1	TRBJ1-1	-	CSVDRLEVSGIGYTEAFF	TGCAGCGTTGATAGGTTAGAGGTGTCCGGGATTGGGTACACTGAAGCTTTCTTT
-	TRBV5-1	TRBJ2-5	-	CASSLYVGETQYF	TGCGCCAGCAGCTTGTACGTCGGAGAGACCCAGTACTTC
-	TRBV10-3	TRBJ1-5	-	CAISRSGGDQPQHF	TGTGCCATCTCCCGTTCGGGGGGAGATCAGCCCCAGCATTTT
TRBD1	TRBV5-1	TRBJ1-2	-	CASSSGTGGFYGYTF	TGCGCCAGCAGCTCCGGGACAGGGGGCTTCTATGGCTACACCTTC
-	TRBV7-3	TRBJ1-1	-	CASSSGGTEAFF	TGTGCCAGCAGCTCCGGCGGGACTGAAGCTTTCTTT
TRBD1	TRBV25-1	TRBJ1-3	-	CASSEGTANTIYF	TGTGCCAGCAGTGAGGGGACAGCGAACACCATATATTTT
-	TRBV30	TRBJ2-7	-	CAWSSRVSYEQYF	TGTGCCTGGAGCTCCCGGGTTTCCTACGAGCAGTACTTC
TRBD1	TRBV15	TRBJ1-4	-	CATSRGTGREGKLFF	TGTGCCACCAGCAGAGGGACAGGGCGCGAGGGAAAACTGTTTTTT
-	TRBV4-1	TRBJ2-7	-	CASSQDGGSSYEQYF	TGCGCCAGCAGCCAAGATGGTGGTAGCTCCTACGAGCAGTACTTC
-	TRBV7-9	TRBJ1-1	few	CASSLAQRGEAFF	TGTGCCAGCAGCTTAGCGCAAAGGGGCGAAGCTTTCTTT
-	TRBV30	TRBJ1-4	-	CAWSVQGEKLFF	TGTGCCTGGAGTGTACAGGGTGAAAAACTGTTTTTT
-	TRBV29-1	TRBJ1-4	-	CSVEAEGNEKLFF	TGCAGCGTTGAAGCTGAGGGTAATGAAAAACTGTTTTTT
-	TRBV30	TRBJ2-3	-	CAWSPGDTQYF	TGTGCCTGGAGTCCCGGGGATACGCAGTATTTT
TRBD1	TRBV7-2	TRBJ1-1	-	CASGDRMNTEAFF	TGTGCCAGCGGGGACAGGATGAACACTGAAGCTTTCTTT
TRBD1	TRBV19	TRBJ1-5	-	CASSMKGAMGQPQHF	TGTGCCAGTAGTATGAAGGGGGCTATGGGTCAGCCCCAGCATTTT
-	TRBV9	TRBJ2-5	-	CASSVGSTAQETQYF	TGTGCCAGCAGCGTAGGTTCGACAGCCCAAGAGACCCAGTACTTC
-	TRBV5-4	TRBJ1-1	-	CASSSRVNTEAFF	TGTGCCAGCAGTTCCAGGGTGAACACTGAAGCTTTCTTT
-	TRBV7-9	TRBJ2-5	once	CASSKSLEETQYF	TGTGCCAGCAGCAAATCGCTGGAGGAGACCCAGTACTTC
-	TRBV27	TRBJ1-4	-	CASSFQGTNEKLFF	TGTGCCAGCAGTTTTCAGGGAACTAATGAAAAACTGTTTTTT
-	TRBV5-6	TRBJ1-1	once	CASSLYNRDSAAFF	TGTGCCAGCAGCTTGTACAACAGGGATTCAGCGGCTTTCTTT
TRBD1	TRBV30	TRBJ1-4	-	CAWRVQRQGLNEKLFF	TGTGCCTGGAGAGTACAAAGACAGGGCCTAAATGAAAAACTGTTTTTT
TRBD2	TRBV19	TRBJ2-1	few	CASSIGLPGLAGPVSRNEQFF	TGTGCCAGTAGTATAGGCTTACCGGGACTAGCGGGACCCGTGAGTCGGAATGAGCAGTTCTTC
TRBD1	TRBV9	TRBJ2-5	-	CASSVGDRVQETQYF	TGTGCCAGCAGCGTAGGGGACAGGGTTCAAGAGACCCAGTACTTC
-	TRBV2	TRBJ1-2	few	CASSDGHRASDGYTF	TGTGCCAGCAGTGACGGACACCGGGCGAGTGATGGCTACACCTTC